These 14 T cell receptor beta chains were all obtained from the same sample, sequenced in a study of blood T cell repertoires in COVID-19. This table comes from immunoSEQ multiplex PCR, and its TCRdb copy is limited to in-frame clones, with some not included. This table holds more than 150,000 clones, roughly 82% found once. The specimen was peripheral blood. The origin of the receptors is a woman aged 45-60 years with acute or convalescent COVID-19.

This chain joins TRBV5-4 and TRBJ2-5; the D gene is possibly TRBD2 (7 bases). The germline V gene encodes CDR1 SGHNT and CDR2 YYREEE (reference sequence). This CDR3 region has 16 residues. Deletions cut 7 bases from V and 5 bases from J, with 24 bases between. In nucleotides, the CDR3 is TGTGCCAGCCGAAGGGGGGGCGAATCGTCTATGGAGACCCAGTACTTC. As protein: CASRRGGESSMETQYF.

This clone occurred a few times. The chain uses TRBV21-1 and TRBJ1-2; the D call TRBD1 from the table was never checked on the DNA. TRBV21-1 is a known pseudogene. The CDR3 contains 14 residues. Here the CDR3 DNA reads TGTGCCAGCAGCAAAGATGTGGACAGGGTCGGCTACACCTTC. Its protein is CASSKDVDRVGYTF.

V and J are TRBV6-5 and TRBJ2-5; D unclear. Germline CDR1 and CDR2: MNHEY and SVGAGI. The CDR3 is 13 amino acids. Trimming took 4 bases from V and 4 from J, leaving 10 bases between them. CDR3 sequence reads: CASSFVAGETQYF. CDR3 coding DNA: TGTGCCAGCAGTTTCGTGGCTGGAGAGACCCAGTACTTC.

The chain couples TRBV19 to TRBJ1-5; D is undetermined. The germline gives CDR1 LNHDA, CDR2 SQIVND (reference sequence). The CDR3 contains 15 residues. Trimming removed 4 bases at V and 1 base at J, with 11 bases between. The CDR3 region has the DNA TGTGCCAGTAGTAGCCTCGTAGTGAGCAATCAGCCCCAGCATTTT. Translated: CASSSLVVSNQPQHF. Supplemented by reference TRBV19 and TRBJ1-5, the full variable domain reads DGGITQSPKYLFRKEGQNVTLSCEQNLNHDAMYWYRQDPGQGLRLIYYSQIVNDFQKGDIAEGYSVSREKKESFPLTVTSAQKNPTAFYLCASSSLVVSNQPQHFGDGTRLSIL.

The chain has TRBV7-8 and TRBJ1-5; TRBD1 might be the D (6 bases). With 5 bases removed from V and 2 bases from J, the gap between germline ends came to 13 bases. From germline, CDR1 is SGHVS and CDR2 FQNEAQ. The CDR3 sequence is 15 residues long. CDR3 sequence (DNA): TGTGCCAGCAGCAACCGGGACAACCGCAATCAGCCCCAGCATTTT. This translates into CASSNRDNRNQPQHF.

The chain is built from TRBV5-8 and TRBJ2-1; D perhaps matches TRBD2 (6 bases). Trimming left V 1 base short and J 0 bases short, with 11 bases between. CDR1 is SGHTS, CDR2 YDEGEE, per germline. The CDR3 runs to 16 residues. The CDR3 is CASSLLGGTSYNEQFF. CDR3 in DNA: TGTGCCAGCAGCTTGCTCGGGGGAACCTCCTACAATGAGCAGTTCTTC.

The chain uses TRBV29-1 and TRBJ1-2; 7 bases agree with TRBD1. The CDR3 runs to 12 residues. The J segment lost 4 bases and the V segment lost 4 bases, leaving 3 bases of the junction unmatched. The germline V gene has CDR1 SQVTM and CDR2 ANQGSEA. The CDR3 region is CSVGGGSYGYTF. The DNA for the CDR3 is TGCAGCGTTGGAGGGGGCAGCTATGGCTACACCTTC. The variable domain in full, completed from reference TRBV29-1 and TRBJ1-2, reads SAVISQKPSRDICQRGTSLTIQCQVDSQVTMMFWYRQQPGQSLTLIATANQGSEATYESGFVIDKFPISRPNLTFSTLTVSNMSPEDSSIYLCSVGGGSYGYTFGSGTRLTVV.

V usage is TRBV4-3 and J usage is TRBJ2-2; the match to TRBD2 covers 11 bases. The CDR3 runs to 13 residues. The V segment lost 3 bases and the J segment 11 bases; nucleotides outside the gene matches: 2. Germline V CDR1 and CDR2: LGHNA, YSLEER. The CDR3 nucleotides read TGCGCCAGCAGCCAGGGACTAGCGGTCGAGCTGTTTTTT. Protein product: CASSQGLAVELFF.

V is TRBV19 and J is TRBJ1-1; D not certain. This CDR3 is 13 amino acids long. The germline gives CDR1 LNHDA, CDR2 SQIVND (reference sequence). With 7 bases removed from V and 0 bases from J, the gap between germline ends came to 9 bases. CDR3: CASTNTVNTEAFF. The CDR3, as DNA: TGTGCCAGTACCAATACAGTGAACACTGAAGCTTTCTTT.

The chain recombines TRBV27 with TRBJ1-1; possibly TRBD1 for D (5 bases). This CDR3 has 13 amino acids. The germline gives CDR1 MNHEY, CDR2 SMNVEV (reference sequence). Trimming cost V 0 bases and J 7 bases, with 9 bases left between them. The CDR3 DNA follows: TGTGCCAGCAGTTTATCGGGTCAGGGTGAAGCTTTCTTT. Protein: CASSLSGQGEAFF.

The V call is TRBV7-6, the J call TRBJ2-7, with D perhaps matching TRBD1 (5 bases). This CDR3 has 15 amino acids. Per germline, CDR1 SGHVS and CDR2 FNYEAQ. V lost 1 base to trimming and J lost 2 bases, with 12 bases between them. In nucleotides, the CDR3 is TGTGCCAGCAGCTTAGATACAGGTCCTACCTACGAGCAGTACTTC. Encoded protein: CASSLDTGPTYEQYF.

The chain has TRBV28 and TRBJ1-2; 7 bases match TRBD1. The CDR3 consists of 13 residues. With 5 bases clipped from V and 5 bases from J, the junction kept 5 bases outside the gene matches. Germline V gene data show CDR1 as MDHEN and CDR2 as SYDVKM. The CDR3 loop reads CASSRQGWYGYTF. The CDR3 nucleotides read TGTGCCAGCAGTCGACAGGGTTGGTATGGCTACACCTTC.

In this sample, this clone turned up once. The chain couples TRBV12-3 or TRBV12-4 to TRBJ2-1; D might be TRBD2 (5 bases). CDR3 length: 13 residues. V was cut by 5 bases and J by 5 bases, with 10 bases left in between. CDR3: CASSPASHNEQFF. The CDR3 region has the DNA TGTGCCAGCAGTCCCGCTAGCCACAATGAGCAGTTCTTC.

CDR3 in amino acids: CASSTSGGLVYEQYF. CDR3 in DNA: TGTGCCAGTAGTACTAGCGGGGGGTTAGTCTACGAGCAGTACTTC. The chain carries TRBV19 and TRBJ2-7; 11 nucleotides line up with TRBD2. The CDR3 length is 15 residues. Germline V gives CDR1 LNHDA, CDR2 SQIVND (reference sequence). With 4 bases clipped from V and 3 bases from J, the junction kept 5 bases outside the gene matches.